This T cell receptor beta chain was sequenced during a study of blood T cell repertoires in COVID-19. The germline gives CDR1 MDHEN, CDR2 SYDVKM. This CDR3 is 13 amino acids long. The V end was cut by 10 bases, the J end by 2 bases, with 12 bases between. This clone was observed a single time. TCRdb's table, derived via immunoSEQ multiplex PCR, lists solely in-frame clones and lacks some. Of roughly 200,000 clones in the sample, just under 90% were seen once. The receptor's source is a man between 60 and 70 years old who had recovered from COVID-19. The sample comprised peripheral blood. The chain carries TRBV28 and TRBJ2-1, with D possibly matching TRBD2 (6 bases). CDR3 sequence (DNA): TGTGCCACAAGTAGCGGTACCTACAATGAGCAGTTCTTC. This codes for CATSSGTYNEQFF.